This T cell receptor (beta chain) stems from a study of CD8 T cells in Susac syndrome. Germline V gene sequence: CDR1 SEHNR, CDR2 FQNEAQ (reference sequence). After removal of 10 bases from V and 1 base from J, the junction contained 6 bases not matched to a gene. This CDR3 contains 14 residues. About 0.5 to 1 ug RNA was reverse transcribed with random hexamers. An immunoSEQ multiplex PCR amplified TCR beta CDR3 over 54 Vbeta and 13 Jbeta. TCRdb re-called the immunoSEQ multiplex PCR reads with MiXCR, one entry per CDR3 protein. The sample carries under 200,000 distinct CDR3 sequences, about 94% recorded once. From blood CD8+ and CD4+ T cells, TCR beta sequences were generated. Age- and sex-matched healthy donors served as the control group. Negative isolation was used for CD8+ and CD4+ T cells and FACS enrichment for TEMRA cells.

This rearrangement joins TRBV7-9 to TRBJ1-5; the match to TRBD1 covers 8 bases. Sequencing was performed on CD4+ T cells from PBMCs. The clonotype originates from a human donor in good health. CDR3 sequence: CATAGGDSNQPQHF. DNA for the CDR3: TGTGCCACCGCAGGGGGCGACAGCAATCAGCCCCAGCATTTT.